The clone carrying this T cell receptor (beta chain) was found many times. This entry is derived from a study of spatial heterogeneity in lung cancer. Looking at the study overall: A consistent excess of beta-chain over alpha-chain sequences was detected.

Time point meaning: sample taken at primary tumor resection. Researchers sequenced whole RNA taken from tumor, nontumor lung or frozen PBMC without sorting. Patients with untreated early-stage non-small cell lung cancer, numbering 72, were the donors. TCRdb called the 5' RACE reads again in MiXCR, with one record for every CDR3 protein. The table includes 40,000 or so distinct CDR3 sequences, 7.5% detected once. V dropped 2 bases and J dropped 10 bases, with 10 bases sitting between them. Germline V gene sequence: CDR1 MNHEY, CDR2 SVGAGI. This CDR3 comprises 12 residues. V usage is TRBV6-5 and J usage is TRBJ2-3; D is uncertain. The sequence came from a male donor with early-stage non-small cell lung cancer. Here the sequenced sample was PBMCs, taken at surgery. The CDR3, as DNA: TGTGCCAGCAGTTACGACGCCAGGTCGCAGTATTTT. This encodes CASSYDARSQYF.